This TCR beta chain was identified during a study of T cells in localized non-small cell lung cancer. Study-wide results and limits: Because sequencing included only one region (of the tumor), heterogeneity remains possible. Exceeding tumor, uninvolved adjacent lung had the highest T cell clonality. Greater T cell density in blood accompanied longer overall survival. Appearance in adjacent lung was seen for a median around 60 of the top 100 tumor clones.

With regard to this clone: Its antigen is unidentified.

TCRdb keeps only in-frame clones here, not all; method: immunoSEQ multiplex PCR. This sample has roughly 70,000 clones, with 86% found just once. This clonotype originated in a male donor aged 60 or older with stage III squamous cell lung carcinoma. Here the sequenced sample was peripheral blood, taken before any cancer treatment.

Written as DNA, the CDR3 is TGCGCCAGCAGCTTGCCGGGTTACACCGGGGAGCTGTTTTTT. It translates to CASSLPGYTGELFF. The rearrangement links TRBV5-1 to TRBJ2-2; D unclear. Germline loops: CDR1 SGHRS, CDR2 YFSETQ. The V gene lost 1 base and the J gene lost 3 bases, with 7 bases spanning the gap. The CDR3 is 14 amino acids.